This record covers a single T cell receptor (beta chain). The antigen remains unidentified. The data stem from a study of Ad26.COV2.S vaccination and SARS-CoV-2 variants. Study background: Doses of Ad26.COV2.S were injected into muscle once or twice, 56 days apart. Whole-study findings and limits: Relative to placebo recipients, vaccine recipients exhibited elevated spike-specific TCR breadth. Vaccinees reportedly had broad spike-specific CD8+ and CD4+ T cell responses. Participants given vaccine showed non-spike TCR breadth similar to that of placebo recipients.

V lost 5 bases, J lost 6 bases, and 15 bases lay in between. CDR1 is LNHDA, CDR2 SQIVND, per germline (reference sequence). This CDR3 is built from 14 residues. The sample's treatment: some 20 received Ad26.COV2.S at low or high dose, single or two shots; several received placebo; per-sample allocation not given. Each sample was drawn 63 days after the first injection (of vaccine or placebo). The assay was immunoSEQ multiplex PCR, and TCRdb's table has in-frame clones only and misses some. In the table there are 300,000 to 500,000 clones, less than 90% of which are singletons. J is TRBJ2-3 and V is TRBV19; D not certain. This TCR was sampled from a person aged 18-60 years who received the Ad26.COV2.S COVID-19 vaccine or a placebo. The sequencing here drew on peripheral blood, taken in a trial of Ad26.COV2.S vaccine versus placebo. CDR3 bases: TGTGCCAGTAGTCCTATCGATCGTCCCGATACGCAGTATTTT. This translates into CASSPIDRPDTQYF. Complete variable domain (other parts from reference TRBV19 and TRBJ2-3): DGGITQSPKYLFRKEGQNVTLSCEQNLNHDAMYWYRQDPGQGLRLIYYSQIVNDFQKGDIAEGYSVSREKKESFPLTVTSAQKNPTAFYLCASSPIDRPDTQYFGPGTRLTVL.